Following are 4 T cell receptor beta chains from one sample sequenced in a study of T cell responses to AZD1222 COVID-19 vaccine. Method: immunoSEQ multiplex PCR; TCRdb's copy keeps in-frame clones and lacks some. The repertoire holds 120,000 to 150,000 clones, with approximately 89% as singletons. Specimen: peripheral blood, collected 28 days after the second AZD1222 dose. Source of these receptors: an adult who received the AZD1222 COVID-19 vaccine.

The chain is built from TRBV6-5 and TRBJ2-7; 7 nucleotides agree with TRBD1. V was pared by 10 bases and J by 1 base, with 7 bases of the junction left unmatched. The CDR3 sequence is 13 residues long. CDR1 is MNHEY, CDR2 SVGAGI, per germline. The CDR3 coding sequence is TGTGCCACCGGGACAGACATTTCCTACGAGCAGTACTTC. Its protein is CATGTDISYEQYF.

This chain uses TRBV18 with TRBJ1-2; TRBD1 matches at 9 bases. CDR1 and CDR2 (germline): KGHSH, LQKENI. This CDR3 is 14 amino acids long. After removal of 3 bases from V and 4 bases from J, the junction contained 3 bases not matched to a gene. Here the CDR3 reads CASSPDRGSYGYTF. CDR3 DNA sequence: TGTGCCAGCTCACCGGACAGGGGAAGCTATGGCTACACCTTC.

The rearrangement uses TRBV6-4 and TRBJ1-1; no firm D call. This CDR3 spans 14 amino acids. Germline loops: CDR1 MRHNA, CDR2 SNTAGT. Trimming removed 4 bases from V and 2 bases from J, with 11 bases in between. This chain's CDR3 is CASSGPRGNTEAFF. The DNA of the CDR3 is TGTGCCAGCAGTGGGCCCCGGGGAAACACTGAAGCTTTCTTT.

This clone was counted between two and nine times. The CDR3 loop is CAWSRTGREQYF. The CDR3 region has the DNA TGTGCCTGGTCTAGGACAGGGCGCGAGCAGTACTTC. This chain links TRBV30 with TRBJ2-7, with 8 bases matching TRBD1. This CDR3 is built from 12 residues. In germline, CDR1 is GTSNPN, CDR2 SVGIG (reference sequence). The V segment lost 5 bases and the J segment 6 bases; nucleotides outside the gene matches: 6.